This record covers a single T cell receptor beta chain. Its recognized antigen is unknown. The sample holds no much larger clone one base away, and base qualities are not on file. The source of the sample is a study of cytomegalovirus exposure and HLA in healthy donors (dated by TCRdb to the late 2010s). About the study as a whole: According to an earlier analysis of 587 of the donors, roughly 180 million T cells yielded roughly 110 million unique TCR beta sequences and 276 Gb of sequence data. An early release covering 500 to 750 HLA-typed donors comprised roughly 300 gigabases of sequencing data and tens of millions of unique TCR sequences. Of the 398 genotyped donors, roughly 80% fell in the genetic ancestry cluster associated with self-reported Caucasian donors. The study aimed to test whether cataloging public T cell receptors could reveal signatures of past pathogen exposure. The T cell repertoires of 700 or so subjects were profiled by immunosequencing and related to cytomegalovirus serostatus. A separate validation cohort of approximately 120 different subjects was used in addition to the roughly 720-subject first cohort. The study combined high-throughput TCR immunosequencing, statistical association of individual TCRs with disease status, and machine learning to predict cytomegalovirus infection status. A later analysis re-examined previously published TCR beta repertoires from 500 to 700 donors and added high-resolution HLA genotyping to investigate patterns of TCR occurrence. In the later analysis, no new phenotypic data were used to find candidate immune exposures; instead, reliance was placed on TCR beta sequences and their occurrence across donors. In an earlier analysis of roughly 580 of the donors, high-throughput TCR beta sequencing was used to judge whether each TCR beta V gene segment behaved as functional or pseudogenic. Donor age, sex, ethnicity and CMV serostatus were compiled alongside the repertoire data. A later genetic analysis took genome-wide SNP genotypes for 398 of the 666 donors and used that subset as a discovery cohort. Every discovery cohort repertoire had been produced on one sequencing platform. Class I and class II HLA loci were covered by the typing at four-digit resolution. The number of donors typed differed by locus, with roughly 620-640 for A, B, C, DRB1 and DQB1, 522 for DQA1, approximately 570 for DPA1, and roughly 450 for DPB1. A few DR-DQ haplotypes were treated as single units for association and clustering because of strong linkage in the cohort. Among some 410 genotyped donors of the cohort, an average of approximately 240,000 unique TCR beta nucleotide sequences were sequenced per donor, around 20% of them non-productive.

Relative to germline, V is 7 bases shorter and J is 0 bases shorter, with 16 bases between their ends. Spanning cysteine to phenylalanine, the CDR3 consists of 15 amino acids. Kept here is only the CDR3 DNA, which spans 45 bases and is read in frame from base 1. The germline V gene sets CDR1 to SGHRS and CDR2 to YFSETQ. In total, approximately 690 healthy bone marrow donors made up the cohort. At the time of sampling, every cohort member was nominally healthy, though immune exposures that went unrecorded were likely present. The donor tested CMV seronegative and was one of the 352 seronegative cohort members. A peripheral blood sample was provided by each donor, and peripheral blood mononuclear cells were used for TCR beta sequencing. Genomic DNA was extracted from the blood cell samples with the Qiagen DNeasy Blood Extraction Kit. What the research found in general, with its limitations: The only immune exposure information available for the cohort was CMV serostatus. Because counts were too low, roughly 16 rarely observed V segments, including chromosome 9 orphons, were excluded from the earlier analysis of roughly 580 of the donors. According to the authors, the approach could potentially be generalized to other disease states and immunological phenotypes. A further reported finding was that TCR beta sequences accurately predicted the HLA-A and HLA-B alleles for most subjects in the first cohort. Across donors, most TCR sequences were observed very rarely, whereas some public TCRs were present in many individuals. In a later analysis, TCR association rates were found to vary across HLA loci, with the most associated TCRs seen for DRB1 alleles and the fewest for HLA-C alleles. HLA typing was unavailable for some donors at each locus, so association tests used only the typed subset. According to a later analysis, parvovirus B19, influenza, CMV and Epstein-Barr virus appeared linked to several top co-occurrence clusters. In both the original and validation cohorts, the classifier was reported to diagnose cytomegalovirus status with high specificity and sensitivity. In a later analysis, HLA-associated TCR beta chains were found to be more clonally expanded and to have lower generation probabilities than equally common non-associated chains. Sequencing depth was assumed to be roughly uniform across donors in the presence/absence analyses, though that assumption may not hold. In a later genetic analysis, a missense DCLRE1C variant was associated with V-gene and J-gene trimming of TCR beta chains, and the association was replicated in an independent cohort. Specific HLA alleles were associated with 15,000 to 20,000 TCR beta sequences at a false discovery rate of 0.05 in a later analysis. In a later analysis, most CMV-associated TCR beta chains were found to appear HLA-restricted, with HLA associations seemingly driven largely by CMV exposure. In the study, approximately 150 TCR beta chains were listed as associated with cytomegalovirus. Correlated functional status among segregating V segments might reflect linkage disequilibrium, but an unknown experimental factor could not be ruled out. In an earlier analysis of approximately 600 of the donors, most TCR beta V segments were observed in productive rearrangements about 90% or about 30% of the time, broadly matching IMGT annotations. A cluster of highly shared sequence variants was judged likely to be a technical artifact of the sequencing pipeline. In a later genetic analysis, fewer N-insertions in productive TCRs were reported among donors in an Asian-associated ancestry cluster than the approximately 710-donor mean. In vitro tests confirmed that a few of the cytomegalovirus-associated TCR beta chains recognize cytomegalovirus antigens. Strong co-occurrence of HLA alleles, especially DR and DQ, made assigning TCR associations to individual alleles difficult. Some IMGT-functional V segments, including TRBV6-2 and TRBV6-3, could not be distinguished by the 87-base-pair reads and were therefore excluded. Only TCR beta chains were sequenced in this cohort, and the absence of alpha or paired-chain data limited detectable features.

Libraries were built with the immunoSEQ multiplex PCR assay. For the multiplex PCR, a mixture combining 60 forward primers for TCR Vbeta segments and 13 reverse primers for TCR Jbeta segments was used. Amplification of the CDR3 region of rearranged TCR beta genes was performed with a multiplex PCR assay on genomic DNA. The Illumina HiSeq System was used to sequence the amplified TCR beta libraries as 87-base-pair reads. On the study's bioinformatics: Across the 700 or so repertoires, a later analysis counted 75 million to 90 million unique TCR beta chains, some 11 million of which were shared by at least two donors. Raw reads were error-corrected and collapsed into unique sequences by a nearest-neighbor algorithm in which closely related sequences were merged to remove PCR and sequencing errors. To assign V, D and J gene segments, CDR3 sequences were aligned to IMGT reference sequences. For a sequence to be retained, at least a six-nucleotide match to both a V gene segment and a J gene segment was required. A rearrangement counted as productive if the CDR3 had no stop codons and remained in frame with V and J, and every other rearrangement counted as non-productive. CDR3 was defined by IMGT convention, running from the second conserved V-encoded cysteine to the conserved J-encoded phenylalanine. In an earlier analysis of more than 550 of the donors, sequences lacking an unambiguous match to a single V gene segment were excluded. In an earlier analysis of a few hundred of the donors, a V segment was called functional when productive rearrangements were above 56.7%, and segregating when the standard deviation between donors exceeded 5%. A statistical classification framework was built for diagnosing cytomegalovirus status from the catalog of TCR beta chain sequences. In a later analysis, V and J genes were assigned by comparing TCR nucleotide sequences against IMGT/GENE-DB human TR gene sequences. Using the TCRdist pipeline, a later analysis assigned CDR3 sequences along with most-parsimonious VDJ recombination scenarios. In a later analysis, each TCR beta chain was defined by its CDR3 amino acid sequence together with its V-gene family, and reads without a unique V-gene family were excluded. As a way to deal with suspected cross-contamination and a sequencing artifact, a later analysis dropped nearly 600 nucleotide sequences that were highly shared and had low generation probability. In a later analysis, a clonal expansion index was calculated for each public chain from normalized within-repertoire ranks of inferred template counts. In a later analysis, generation probabilities were computed using a VDJ recombination model fitted to out-of-frame rearrangements, and the results were checked against IGoR. Hypergeometric tests were used in a later analysis to score TCR-TCR, TCR-HLA and TCR-CMV co-occurrence, with a repertoire-size bias correction applied to the TCR pairs. A later analysis estimated false discovery rates by permuting HLA or CMV assignments 20 times. In a later analysis, co-occurring TCRs were grouped using DBSCAN, with TCRdist sequence similarity added in when clustering inside HLA-allele-positive subsets. Repertoires with fewer than 30,000 or more than 120,000 public chains were left out of co-occurrence clustering, as were about 5 repertoires with anomalous nucleotide sharing. Drawn from immuneACCESS, this table holds only the in-frame rearrangements with V and J called that TCRdb kept. Clones are partly lost; checked studies trace under half to an unresolved V gene and leave the rest unexplained. That table furnishes V, J and clone size, whereas the DNA furnished D and trimming. This sample comprises 95,000 to 100,000 clones, roughly three quarters of them detected only once. The ten largest clones add up to roughly 7.7% of the sample.

The receptor's source is a female donor in good health and CMV-seronegative. The receptor chain draws on TRBV5-1 and TRBJ1-1; the D gene is possibly TRBD1, with 6 bases matching. Material: PBMCs. Read as DNA, the sequence is TGCGCCAGCCGATTCCAGGGGTCCATGAACACTGAAGCTTTCTTT. It translates as CASRFQGSMNTEAFF.